A single sample is the source of the 6 T cell receptor beta chains below, sequenced in a study of PD-1 blockade in classical Hodgkin lymphoma. Time point here: cycle 4 day 1 (C4D1), after about 6 weeks of nivolumab. Every patient was affected by relapse after autologous stem cell transplantation, while exposure to brentuximab vedotin was not uniform. TCRdb's copy holds only in-frame clones and misses some; the assay was immunoSEQ multiplex PCR. The data contain 80,000 to 95,000 clones, under 85% of them singletons. The sample consisted of peripheral blood mononuclear cells (PBMCs), taken before the fourth cycle of nivolumab. All receptors come from a human donor with classical Hodgkin lymphoma.

The V call is TRBV5-5, the J call TRBJ1-5, with TRBD1 identical over 7 bases. The CDR3 has 16 residues. Unmatched junction bases numbered 10, after V lost 4 bases and J lost 3 bases. Germline CDR1 reads SGHKS; CDR2 reads YYEKEE (reference sequence). The CDR3 region is CASSPGGGTVNQPQHF. For the CDR3, the DNA is TGTGCCAGCAGCCCCGGGGGGGGGACAGTCAATCAGCCCCAGCATTTT.

The chain couples TRBV14 to TRBJ2-3; TRBD1 aligns across 11 bases. With 0 bases clipped from V and 0 bases from J, the junction kept 11 bases outside the gene matches. This CDR3 contains 20 residues. Germline V lookup: CDR1 SGHDN, CDR2 FVKESK. This chain's CDR3 is CASSQEGQGGPISSTDTQYF. The CDR3 bases are TGTGCCAGCAGCCAAGAGGGACAGGGGGGACCTATCTCTAGCACAGATACGCAGTATTTT.

The chain recombines TRBV10-3 with TRBJ2-3; D is unresolved. With 10 bases removed from V and 5 bases from J, the gap between germline ends came to 10 bases. Germline V gene data show CDR1 as ENHRY and CDR2 as SYGVKD. The CDR3 length is 11 residues. CDR3 DNA sequence: TGTGCCACCTCGTCCCAAGATACGCAGTATTTT. Translation gives CATSSQDTQYF.

The rearrangement links TRBV15 to TRBJ2-5; D may be TRBD1 or TRBD2 (6 bases each). CDR1 LNHNV and CDR2 YYDKDF come from the germline V gene (reference sequence). Trimming stripped 8 bases from V and 5 bases from J, with 21 bases between. The CDR3 runs to 15 residues. The CDR3 nucleotides are TGTGCCACCTACGACGGAGGGGGGATAGAGGAGACCCAGTACTTC. It is translated as CATYDGGGIEETQYF.

The rearrangement links TRBV19 to TRBJ2-2; possible D gene TRBD2, 6 bases. This CDR3 spans 15 amino acids. Trimming stripped 7 bases from V and 5 bases from J, with 17 bases between. Germline loops: CDR1 LNHDA, CDR2 SQIVND (reference sequence). The CDR3 reads CASNVGGAGTGELFF. CDR3 in DNA: TGTGCCAGTAATGTAGGAGGGGCAGGGACCGGGGAGCTGTTTTTT.

The V call is TRBV5-5, the J call TRBJ1-2; D possibly corresponds to TRBD1 (5 bases). V gave up 2 bases and J gave up 4 bases, with 12 bases separating them. CDR3 length: 14 residues. From germline, CDR1 is SGHKS and CDR2 YYEKEE (reference sequence). The CDR3 reads CASSFGHVLYGYTF. In DNA, the CDR3 is TGTGCCAGCAGCTTCGGACACGTCCTCTATGGCTACACCTTC. The variable domain in full, completed from reference TRBV5-5 and TRBJ1-2, reads DAGVTQSPTHLIKTRGQQVTLRCSPISGHKSVSWYQQVLGQGPQFIFQYYEKEERGRGNFPDRFSARQFPNYSSELNVNALLLGDSALYLCASSFGHVLYGYTFGSGTRLTVV.